The clone carrying this T cell receptor (beta chain) was seen more than once but under ten times. Its target is unknown. Between the trimmed V and J ends, which lost 6 bases and 2 bases, there was a span of 12 bases. The CDR3 extends over 14 amino acids. This sample's RNA came from whole unsorted tissue. This sample stems from a study of tumor and adjacent non-tumor tissue in lung cancer. Study-wide background: The cohort had around twelve adenocarcinoma, 2 squamous cell and 1 small cell patients. Study observations and caveats: Tumor repertoires had a smaller top 100 clone share than normal lung.

The library came from three nested PCR rounds adapted from ARM-PCR protocols. Each CDR3 protein is one row after TCRdb ran MiXCR on the multiplex PCR reads. The repertoire holds more than 90,000 distinct CDR3 sequences, with about 67% as singletons. This TCR was sampled from a man in his sixties with non-small cell lung cancer. J is TRBJ2-3 and V is TRBV12-3 or TRBV12-4; D is unresolved. Specimen: lung tumor tissue. Here the CDR3 reads CASSPDFSTDTQYF. CDR3 DNA sequence: TGTGCCAGCAGCCCCGACTTCTCCACAGATACGCAGTATTTT.